The 5 T cell receptor beta chains listed next were all sequenced from one sample in a study of OX40 agonist ivuxolimab in advanced cancers. The assay was immunoSEQ multiplex PCR, and TCRdb's table has in-frame clones only and misses some. The table lists about 33,000 clones, roughly 82% of them singletons, with 10% to 15% in the top ten. The starting material was CD4+ or CD8+ T cells sorted from blood, obtained in a trial of the OX40 agonist ivuxolimab. Receptors were obtained from an adult with an advanced solid tumor such as melanoma, head and neck, liver or kidney cancer.

This clone came up a few times. V gene TRBV13 combines with J gene TRBJ2-7, with a possible D match to TRBD1 (6 bases). This CDR3 is 14 amino acids long. CDR1 and CDR2 (germline): PRHDT, FYEKMQ (reference sequence). The ends were cut back, 6 bases at V and 7 bases at J, with 19 bases in the middle. Here the CDR3 reads CASSPFTGLREQYF. CDR3 bases: TGTGCCAGCAGTCCATTTACAGGGCTTCGGGAGCAGTACTTC. Based on the CDR3 plus reference TRBV13 and TRBJ2-7, the full variable domain is AAGVIQSPRHLIKEKRETATLKCYPIPRHDTVYWYQQGPGQDPQFLISFYEKMQSDKGSIPDRFSAQQFSDYHSELNMSSLELGDSALYFCASSPFTGLREQYFGPGTRLTVT.

The chain employs TRBV28 and TRBJ1-6; 8 nucleotides line up with TRBD1. V dropped 5 bases and J dropped 6; count of bases not matched to a gene: 6. This CDR3 comprises 15 residues. Germline CDR1 reads MDHEN; CDR2 reads SYDVKM. The CDR3 protein is CASSDLQGGNSPLHF. CDR3 in DNA: TGTGCCAGCAGTGACCTACAGGGGGGTAATTCACCCCTCCACTTT.

This sequence joins TRBV5-5 and TRBJ2-6; either TRBD1 or TRBD2 may fit D (5 bases each). V gave up 4 bases and J gave up 0 bases, with 14 bases separating them. The CDR3 is 17 residues long. The germline V gene encodes CDR1 SGHKS and CDR2 YYEKEE (reference sequence). The CDR3 here is CASSTGARNSGANVLTF. CDR3 in DNA: TGTGCCAGCAGCACCGGGGCCCGGAACTCTGGGGCCAACGTCCTGACTTTC.

The chain combines TRBV7-9 with TRBJ2-7; no firm D call. V was clipped by 8 bases and J by 3 bases, with 5 bases between them. Germline loops: CDR1 SEHNR, CDR2 FQNEAQ (reference sequence). The CDR3 has 10 amino acids. The CDR3 is CASGFYEQYF. The CDR3 DNA is TGTGCCAGCGGGTTCTACGAGCAGTACTTC.

The chain links TRBV27 to TRBJ2-1; 8 nucleotides match TRBD1. The CDR3 has 13 amino acids. Looked up from germline, CDR1 is MNHEY and CDR2 is SMNVEV (reference sequence). V was clipped by 5 bases and J by 8 bases; unmatched bases: 5. Here the CDR3 DNA reads TGTGCCAGCAGTCCGCCACAGGGGGATGAGCAGTTCTTC. Its translation: CASSPPQGDEQFF.